A selection of T cell receptor beta chains follows, all from one sample in a study of T cells after yellow fever vaccination. TCRdb analysed the 5' RACE reads with MiXCR anew, one entry per CDR3 protein. The table has some 670,000 distinct CDR3 sequences, around 12% seen once. The specimen was PBMCs, collected on the day of the yellow fever booster vaccination. The receptors shown here come from a man aged 25 to 40 who received the YFV17D yellow fever vaccine. Both conserved end residues are part of each CDR3.

>TRBV7-9|17|TRBJ2-2
CASSPQRAGKGTGELFF
>TRBV5-1|16|TRBJ2-5
CASSLGGSGSQETQYF
>TRBV20-1|13|TRBJ2-7
CSAGRGRWVEQYF
>TRBV2|16|TRBJ2-2
CASSDAGGSNTGELFF
>TRBV12-3/TRBV12-4|13|TRBJ2-3
CASIPGGTDTQYF
>TRBV29-1|13|TRBJ2-2
CSIYYFNAGELFF
>TRBV7-8|14|TRBJ2-1
CASSISGPGGGQFF
>TRBV11-2|15|TRBJ2-3
CASSLLAGGIDTQYF
>TRBV20-1|10|TRBJ2-5
CSARRETQYF
>TRBV9|13|TRBJ2-7
CASSKAESYEQYF
>TRBV5-4|14|TRBJ1-2
CASSLTGRGYGYTF
>TRBV27|13|TRBJ2-7
CASSFSRGYEQYF
>TRBV6-5|15|TRBJ2-3
CASSSQRERTDTQYF
>TRBV7-8|12|TRBJ2-4
CASSHNKNIQYF